Following are 16 T cell receptor beta chains from one sample sequenced in a study of OX40 agonist ivuxolimab in advanced cancers. Clones were sequenced by immunoSEQ multiplex PCR, and TCRdb holds only the in-frame ones, with some missing. The sample yields tens of thousands of clones, more than 90% seen once. Sample: CD4+ or CD8+ T cells sorted from blood, taken in a trial of the OX40 agonist ivuxolimab. The origin of the receptors is an adult with an advanced solid tumor such as melanoma, head and neck, liver or kidney cancer.

This chain uses TRBV12-5 with TRBJ2-7; D is uncertain. Trimming pared 0 bases from V and 4 bases from J, leaving 4 bases between. The CDR3 totals 12 residues. The germline gives CDR1 LGHNT, CDR2 FRNRAP. DNA of the CDR3: TGTGCTAGTGGTTTGGTGAGTTACGAGCAGTACTTC. Translated: CASGLVSYEQYF. The full variable domain, completed using reference TRBV12-5 and TRBJ2-7, is DARVTQTPRHKVTEMGQEVTMRCQPILGHNTVFWYRQTMMQGLELLAYFRNRAPLDDSGMPKDRFSAEMPDATLATLKIQPSEPRDSAVYFCASGLVSYEQYFGPGTRLTVT.

The rearrangement links TRBV18 to TRBJ2-7; 9 bases align to TRBD2. Unmatched junction bases numbered 5, after V lost 2 bases and J lost 6 bases. Germline V gene sequence: CDR1 KGHSH, CDR2 LQKENI. CDR3 length: 14 residues. CDR3 nucleotide sequence: TGTGCCAGCTCACCAGGAAGGACTAGCGTCGAGCAGTACTTC. Its translation is CASSPGRTSVEQYF.

This clone has a single count. The chain is built from TRBV9 and TRBJ2-3; D remains ambiguous. V was pared by 3 bases and J by 6 bases, with 14 bases between. The CDR3 extends over 14 amino acids. Germline V gene data show CDR1 as SGDLS and CDR2 as YYNGEE. CDR3 residues: CASSGFPHTDTQYF. As DNA, the CDR3 is TGTGCCAGCAGCGGCTTTCCCCACACGGATACGCAGTATTTT.

The V call is TRBV5-1, the J call TRBJ1-3; maybe TRBD1 (5 bases). Germline V gene sequence: CDR1 SGHRS, CDR2 YFSETQ. This CDR3 has 16 amino acids. V was clipped by 0 bases and J by 0 bases, with 10 bases between them. CDR3 residues: CASSLGGRGSGNTIYF. DNA of the CDR3: TGCGCCAGCAGCTTGGGGGGCAGAGGCTCTGGAAACACCATATATTTT.

The rearrangement links TRBV30 to TRBJ2-7, with D unresolved. V was trimmed by 4 bases and J by 0 bases, leaving 7 bases between them. Germline V CDR1 and CDR2: GTSNPN, SVGIG (reference sequence). The CDR3 sequence is 12 residues long. The CDR3 region is CAWTSGSYEQYF. CDR3 in DNA: TGTGCCTGGACGTCCGGCTCCTACGAGCAGTACTTC.

The CDR3 here is CASSAQGTDTQYF. CDR3 sequence (DNA): TGTGCCAGCAGCGCCCAGGGCACAGATACGCAGTATTTT. This chain connects TRBV7-9 to TRBJ2-3, with no clear D. Trimming pared 5 bases from V and 1 base from J, leaving 7 bases between. This CDR3 spans 13 amino acids. CDR1 and CDR2 (germline): SEHNR, FQNEAQ (reference sequence).

The V gene is TRBV5-1, the J gene TRBJ1-3; possible D gene TRBD1, 5 bases. CDR3 length: 15 residues. Per the germline V gene, CDR1 is SGHRS and CDR2 is YFSETQ. Deletions cut 4 bases from V and 2 bases from J, with 13 bases between. The CDR3 loop reads CASSGIGTAGNTIYF. For the CDR3, the DNA is TGCGCCAGCAGCGGAATTGGGACCGCTGGAAACACCATATATTTT.

The V gene is TRBV5-5, the J gene TRBJ2-1; 10 nucleotides agree with TRBD2. V lost 2 bases and J lost 6; bases outside the gene matches: 11. The germline V gene has CDR1 SGHKS and CDR2 YYEKEE (reference sequence). CDR3 length equals 17 residues. CDR3 sequence (DNA): TGTGCCAGCAGCTTATCCCCACGGCTAGCGGGAGCCAATGAGCAGTTCTTC. Its protein product is CASSLSPRLAGANEQFF. Full variable domain (missing parts from reference TRBV5-5 and TRBJ2-1): DAGVTQSPTHLIKTRGQQVTLRCSPISGHKSVSWYQQVLGQGPQFIFQYYEKEERGRGNFPDRFSARQFPNYSSELNVNALLLGDSALYLCASSLSPRLAGANEQFFGPGTRLTVL.

V usage is TRBV30 and J usage is TRBJ1-4, with unresolved D. The CDR3 is 13 residues long. V was trimmed by 6 bases and J by 2 bases, leaving 10 bases between them. Germline CDR1 and CDR2: GTSNPN and SVGIG (reference sequence). Here the CDR3 DNA reads TGTGCCTGCCTGGGCGTTACTAATGAAAAACTGTTTTTT. This codes for CACLGVTNEKLFF. The whole variable domain, filled in from reference TRBV30 and TRBJ1-4, reads SQTIHQWPATLVQPVGSPLSLECTVEGTSNPNLYWYRQAAGRGLQLLFYSVGIGQISSEVPQNLSASRPQDRQFILSSKKLLLSDSGFYLCACLGVTNEKLFFGSGTQLSVL.

This clone came up once. The rearrangement links TRBV7-3 to TRBJ2-1; the match to TRBD2 covers 10 bases. CDR3 size: 18 residues. J gave up 1 base and V 0 bases, and 6 bases lay outside the gene matches. Germline V CDR1 and CDR2: SGHTA, FQGTGA. The CDR3 region has the DNA TGTGCCAGCAGCTTAACGGTGGTTAGCGGGAGGTCCTACAATGAGCAGTTCTTC. Its translation: CASSLTVVSGRSYNEQFF.

V and J are TRBV19 and TRBJ1-1; 7 positions match TRBD1. Germline assignment: CDR1 LNHDA and CDR2 SQIVND (reference sequence). The CDR3 loop spans 16 amino acids. Trimming took 7 bases from V and 1 from J; bases not matched to a gene: 12. Here the CDR3 DNA reads TGTGCCAGTACCGCCCGACAGGGTAGGAGGAACACTGAAGCTTTCTTT. Translating it yields CASTARQGRRNTEAFF. Drawing the rest from reference TRBV19 and TRBJ1-1, the complete variable domain is DGGITQSPKYLFRKEGQNVTLSCEQNLNHDAMYWYRQDPGQGLRLIYYSQIVNDFQKGDIAEGYSVSREKKESFPLTVTSAQKNPTAFYLCASTARQGRRNTEAFFGQGTRLTVV.

This clone was found a few times. This rearrangement joins TRBV2 to TRBJ1-5, with TRBD1 identical over 7 bases. V was clipped by 4 bases and J by 6 bases; unmatched bases: 6. The CDR3 has 14 amino acids. CDR1 is SNHLY and CDR2 is FYNNEI in the germline V gene. CDR3 bases: TGTGCCAGCAGTGGGGGACAGCTCGGTCAGCCCCAGCATTTT. This encodes CASSGGQLGQPQHF.

The chain combines TRBV10-3 with TRBJ2-1; D ambiguous. This CDR3 is built from 13 residues. The germline V and J ends were trimmed by 7 bases and 4 bases, with 11 bases remaining between them. Per germline, CDR1 ENHRY and CDR2 SYGVKD. The CDR3 is CAITKEEYNEQFF. As DNA, the CDR3 is TGTGCCATCACCAAAGAGGAGTACAATGAGCAGTTCTTC.

Comments on this clone: At one end, the junction sequence differs from germline, possibly due to a read error. The chain has TRBV5-1 and TRBJ2-4; maybe TRBD1 (7 bases). The CDR3 is made up of 15 amino acids. Germline lookup yields CDR1 SGHRS and CDR2 YFSETQ. CDR3 bases: TGCGCCAGCAGCGGGGGGACAGTAGCCAAGAACATTCAGTACTTC. Protein: CASSGGTVAKNIQYF.

The chain combines TRBV10-1 with TRBJ2-5; no reliable D call. Trimming removed 4 bases at V and 4 bases at J, with 13 bases between. The CDR3 has 14 residues. The germline gives CDR1 WNHNN, CDR2 SYGVQD (reference sequence). CDR3 sequence: CASSGPPGGETQYF. CDR3 in DNA: TGCGCCAGCAGTGGTCCCCCCGGCGGAGAGACCCAGTACTTC.

The chain is built from TRBV11-3 and TRBJ1-2, with a tentative D call TRBD1 (5 bases). CDR1 is SGHNT, CDR2 YENEEA, per germline. The CDR3 sequence is 15 residues long. Trimming cost V 5 bases and J 2 bases, with 15 bases left between them. The CDR3 protein is CASSRLRGGNYGYTF. The CDR3 DNA reads as TGTGCCAGCAGCCGACTTCGGGGGGGAAACTATGGCTACACCTTC.